The 32 T cell receptor beta chains below all came from one sample that was sequenced in a study of cytomegalovirus exposure and HLA in healthy donors (dated by TCRdb to 2015 to 2018). Libraries came from the immunoSEQ multiplex PCR assay. For the multiplex PCR, a mixture combining 60 forward primers for TCR Vbeta segments and 13 reverse primers for TCR Jbeta segments was used. This immuneACCESS table, as held by TCRdb, lists in-frame sequences with V and J called but not all clones. Of the missing ones, under half trace to an unresolved V gene in checked studies; the others have no known cause. The sample data list 60,000 to 70,000 clones, and around four fifths of these were observed just once. Nearly 3% of the sample rests with the top ten. The material sequenced was PBMCs. These receptors originate from a woman in her thirties in good health and CMV-seronegative.

This clone was observed a few times. The chain has TRBV2 and TRBJ2-1; TRBD1 matches 9 bases. The CDR3 sequence is 14 residues long. J gave up 5 bases and V 3 bases, and 2 bases lay outside the gene matches. Germline CDR1 SNHLY, CDR2 FYNNEI. As DNA, the CDR3 is TGTGCCAGCAGTGACGGGACAGGGAACAATGAGCAGTTCTTC. It specifies CASSDGTGNNEQFF.

The rearrangement uses TRBV5-4 and TRBJ2-2, with a weak D call TRBD2 (5 bases). Germline V gene sequence: CDR1 SGHNT, CDR2 YYREEE (reference sequence). There are 16 residues in the CDR3. V was trimmed by 0 bases and J by 4 bases, leaving 13 bases between them. Written as DNA, the CDR3 is TGTGCCAGCAGCTTGGGTTCCCCCCTAGCCACCGGGGAGCTGTTTTTT. Its protein is CASSLGSPLATGELFF.

The DNA of the CDR3 is TGTGCCAGCAGGGTTGACACCAACTATGGCTACACCTTC. Protein product: CASRVDTNYGYTF. V usage is TRBV2 and J usage is TRBJ1-2; D not resolved. V gave up 6 bases and J gave up 2 bases, with 10 bases separating them. The V gene's germline CDR1 is SNHLY and CDR2 FYNNEI. The CDR3 is 13 amino acids.

V gene TRBV30 combines with J gene TRBJ1-1; D might be TRBD1 (5 bases). Deletions cut 2 bases from V and 5 bases from J, with 15 bases between. Germline CDR1 reads GTSNPN; CDR2 reads SVGIG (reference sequence). CDR3 length: 14 amino acids. The CDR3 nucleotides read TGTGCCTGGAGTAGGGGCCAGGGTCGTACTGAAGCTTTCTTT. This gives the protein CAWSRGQGRTEAFF. Full variable domain (missing parts from reference TRBV30 and TRBJ1-1): SQTIHQWPATLVQPVGSPLSLECTVEGTSNPNLYWYRQAAGRGLQLLFYSVGIGQISSEVPQNLSASRPQDRQFILSSKKLLLSDSGFYLCAWSRGQGRTEAFFGQGTRLTVV.

The chain joins TRBV5-4 to TRBJ2-1, with TRBD2 identical over 10 bases. V lost 2 bases and J lost 8; bases outside the gene matches: 7. Germline CDR1 SGHNT, CDR2 YYREEE (reference sequence). CDR3 length equals 15 residues. CDR3 region: CASSFSAGGIYEQFF. CDR3 sequence (DNA): TGTGCCAGCAGCTTTTCAGCGGGAGGGATATATGAGCAGTTCTTC.

This clone was seen only once. The chain has TRBV11-1 and TRBJ2-5, with 7 bases matching TRBD2. The V and J ends lost 5 bases and 6 bases, in that order; junction bases with no gene match: 9. This CDR3 is built from 14 residues. CDR1 and CDR2 (germline): SGHAT, FQDESV (reference sequence). CDR3 residues: CASSHRGEGKTQYF. For the CDR3, the DNA is TGTGCCAGCAGCCACCGGGGGGAAGGAAAGACCCAGTACTTC.

CDR3 amino acids: CASSLERNTIYF. CDR3 bases: TGCGCCAGCAGCTTGGAGAGGAACACCATATATTTT. The chain uses TRBV5-1 and TRBJ1-3; D uncertain. Deletions cut 0 bases from V and 7 bases from J, with 5 bases between. The CDR3 spans 12 residues. Germline CDR1 is SGHRS and CDR2 is YFSETQ.

As for this clone: One end of the junction fails to match germline, which may point to a read error. The V gene is TRBV7-7, the J gene TRBJ2-2; 8 positions agree with TRBD2. Germline loops: CDR1 SSHAT, CDR2 FNYEAQ (reference sequence). This CDR3 is built from 17 residues. Here the CDR3 reads CASSQSPGAGGSGELFF. DNA for the CDR3: TGTGCTAGCAGCCAATCCCCCGGGGCGGGAGGTTCCGGGGAGCTGTTTTTT.

This chain uses TRBV27 with TRBJ2-2; tentative D call: TRBD1 (5 bases). Germline CDR1 MNHEY, CDR2 SMNVEV (reference sequence). This CDR3 region has 15 residues. The V end was cut by 3 bases, the J end by 2 bases, with 10 bases between. Here the CDR3 DNA reads TGTGCCAGCAGTTTTCTAGGACAAAACACCGGGGAGCTGTTTTTT. Protein sequence: CASSFLGQNTGELFF.

V gene TRBV13 combines with J gene TRBJ2-3, with D perhaps matching TRBD1 (6 bases). V lost 6 bases, J lost 3 bases, and 10 bases lay in between. CDR1 is PRHDT, CDR2 FYEKMQ, per germline (reference sequence). This CDR3 contains 13 residues. CDR3 in DNA: TGTGCCAGCAGGTCAGACAGGACAGATACGCAGTATTTT. The encoded protein is CASRSDRTDTQYF.

The V call is TRBV6-4, the J call TRBJ1-2, with TRBD1 matching 7 bases. The CDR3 is 16 residues long. With 3 bases clipped from V and 2 bases from J, the junction kept 9 bases outside the gene matches. Germline CDR1 reads MRHNA; CDR2 reads SNTAGT. CDR3 region: CASSEEPGQMNYGYTF. In DNA form, the CDR3 reads TGTGCCAGCAGTGAGGAACCGGGACAGATGAACTATGGCTACACCTTC.

The chain uses TRBV5-1 and TRBJ1-1; D might be TRBD1 (6 bases). Looked up from germline, CDR1 is SGHRS and CDR2 is YFSETQ. V lost 4 bases and J lost 5, with 12 bases in between. The CDR3 loop spans 13 amino acids. CDR3 protein: CASSSRDKTEAFF. The CDR3 region has the DNA TGCGCCAGCAGCAGCCGGGACAAGACTGAAGCTTTCTTT.

For the CDR3, the DNA is TGTGCCAGCAGCGTCTTGGCGGGAGTCACCGGGGAGCTGTTTTTT. Its translation: CASSVLAGVTGELFF. The rearrangement links TRBV7-9 to TRBJ2-2; 7 nucleotides match TRBD2. The germline gives CDR1 SEHNR, CDR2 FQNEAQ (reference sequence). J gave up 4 bases and V 5 bases, and 7 bases lay outside the gene matches. The CDR3 runs 15 residues.

The V and J genes are TRBV5-6 and TRBJ2-5; 11 bases line up with TRBD1. V shed 4 bases and J 0 bases; nucleotides not matched to a gene: 5. The CDR3 spans 16 residues. Germline V gives CDR1 SGHDT, CDR2 YYEEEE. The CDR3: CASSLRDRGYQETQYF. Here the CDR3 DNA reads TGTGCCAGCAGCCTCCGGGACAGGGGGTACCAAGAGACCCAGTACTTC.

The rearrangement links TRBV7-2 to TRBJ1-5; D gene uncertain. The ends were cut back, 5 bases at V and 0 bases at J, with 5 bases in the middle. Germline CDR1 and CDR2: SGHTA and FQGNSA. The CDR3 has 13 amino acids. DNA of the CDR3: TGTGCCAGCAGCCCCTATAGCAATCAGCCCCAGCATTTT. Its translation is CASSPYSNQPQHF.

V usage is TRBV6-1 and J usage is TRBJ1-1; D may be TRBD1 (5 bases). The CDR3 runs 13 residues. V was clipped by 3 bases and J by 1 base, with 6 bases between them. Looked up from germline, CDR1 is MNHNS and CDR2 is SASEGT. CDR3 nucleotide sequence: TGTGCCAGCAGTGAGACAGCGAACACTGAAGCTTTCTTT. It yields the protein CASSETANTEAFF.

This clone was detected once. V and J are TRBV19 and TRBJ2-7, with 8 bases lining up with TRBD2. The germline V gene has CDR1 LNHDA and CDR2 SQIVND (reference sequence). With 3 bases clipped from V and 10 bases from J, the junction kept 14 bases outside the gene matches. The CDR3 sequence is 15 residues long. CDR3 in amino acids: CASSIRGTRGLVQYF. CDR3 sequence (DNA): TGTGCCAGTAGTATCCGAGGGACTAGGGGATTGGTTCAGTACTTC.

V gene TRBV5-1 combines with J gene TRBJ2-1, with a tentative D call TRBD2 (6 bases). V lost 4 bases and J lost 6, with 23 bases in between. From germline, CDR1 is SGHRS and CDR2 YFSETQ. This CDR3 is 17 amino acids long. Written as DNA, the CDR3 is TGCGCCAGCAGCCCACTTAGCGGCCGCGCTCGGAGCAATGAGCAGTTCTTC. This sequence encodes CASSPLSGRARSNEQFF. The whole variable domain, remainder taken from reference TRBV5-1 and TRBJ2-1, is KAGVTQTPRYLIKTRGQQVTLSCSPISGHRSVSWYQQTPGQGLQFLFEYFSETQRNKGNFPGRFSGRQFSNSRSEMNVSTLELGDSALYLCASSPLSGRARSNEQFFGPGTRLTVL.

The chain employs TRBV6-5 and TRBJ1-4; D perhaps matches TRBD1 (6 bases). The ends were cut back, 6 bases at V and 7 bases at J, with 18 bases in the middle. Germline CDR1 MNHEY, CDR2 SVGAGI. The CDR3 length is 15 residues. The CDR3 nucleotides are TGTGCCAGCAGCCCAAGACAGGTTCAGGGTGAAAAACTGTTTTTT. This sequence encodes CASSPRQVQGEKLFF.

Comments on this clone: Germline and junction disagree at one end, which may indicate a read error. The genes are TRBV29-1 and TRBJ2-2, with a possible D match to TRBD2 (6 bases). Germline CDR1 reads SQVTM; CDR2 reads ANQGSEA. The CDR3 covers 13 residues. In nucleotides, the CDR3 is TGCAGCGCACTGGGGGGTGGCACCGGGGAGCCGTTTTTT. Protein sequence: CSALGGGTGEPFF.

The chain combines TRBV7-9 with TRBJ1-1; maybe TRBD1 (5 bases). Germline V gives CDR1 SEHNR, CDR2 FQNEAQ (reference sequence). CDR3 length equals 13 residues. Trimming pared 1 base from V and 3 bases from J, leaving 6 bases between. CDR3 in amino acids: CASSLEQDTEAFF. The DNA for the CDR3 is TGTGCCAGCAGCTTAGAACAGGACACTGAAGCTTTCTTT.

The chain carries TRBV13 and TRBJ1-2; 9 bases fit TRBD1. CDR1 PRHDT and CDR2 FYEKMQ come from the germline V gene (reference sequence). The CDR3 is 14 amino acids. Losses at the gene ends were 5 bases for V and 6 bases for J; bases not matched to a gene: 7. The CDR3 DNA follows: TGTGCCAGCAGCCCGGACAGGGGATTGGATGGCTACACCTTC. This gives the protein CASSPDRGLDGYTF.

V is TRBV9 and J is TRBJ1-5; D not resolved. V lost 4 bases and J 7 bases, leaving 12 bases between the germline ends. CDR1 SGDLS and CDR2 YYNGEE come from the germline V gene. The CDR3 sequence is 13 residues long. Here the CDR3 reads CASSTSSGQPQHF. The CDR3 DNA follows: TGTGCCAGCAGCACTTCCTCGGGACAGCCCCAGCATTTT.

The V call is TRBV19, the J call TRBJ2-5; 9 bases fit TRBD1. V lost 5 bases to trimming and J lost 0 bases; unmatched junction nucleotides: 4. CDR1 and CDR2 (germline): LNHDA, SQIVND (reference sequence). The CDR3 contains 15 residues. The CDR3: CASSPWTGDQETQYF. In DNA, the CDR3 is TGTGCCAGTAGTCCCTGGACAGGGGACCAAGAGACCCAGTACTTC.

The chain uses TRBV7-8 and TRBJ1-4; 10 bases are shared with TRBD1. Germline-derived CDR1 and CDR2 are SGHVS and FQNEAQ. The junction had 5 bases not matched to a gene; V was cut back by 3 bases and J by 4 bases. This CDR3 region has 16 residues. The CDR3 nucleotides are TGTGCCAGCAGCTTCGGGACAGGGGTCTTTAATGAAAAACTGTTTTTT. Its protein product is CASSFGTGVFNEKLFF.

This clone was observed a single time. The chain couples TRBV20-1 to TRBJ2-3, with D perhaps matching TRBD1 (5 bases). Deletions cut 2 bases from V and 5 bases from J, with 5 bases between. There are 11 residues in the CDR3. The germline V gene encodes CDR1 DFQATT and CDR2 SNEGSKA (reference sequence). CDR3 in DNA: TGCAGTGCTAGAAGGGGAGATACGCAGTATTTT. Translation: CSARRGDTQYF.

This clone has just a few counts. The rearrangement uses TRBV7-8 and TRBJ2-3, with a possible D match to TRBD1 (6 bases). Between the trimmed V and J ends, which lost 1 base and 2 bases, there was a span of 13 bases. Per the germline V gene, CDR1 is SGHVS and CDR2 is FQNEAQ. This CDR3 has 16 amino acids. In DNA form, the CDR3 reads TGTGCCAGCAGCTTAGGGTCCCAGGGGATCACAGATACGCAGTATTTT. Protein product: CASSLGSQGITDTQYF.

The V gene is TRBV5-1, the J gene TRBJ1-5; D call uncertain. Germline V gene data show CDR1 as SGHRS and CDR2 as YFSETQ. CDR3 size: 15 residues. Deletions cut 0 bases from V and 2 bases from J, with 9 bases between. CDR3 DNA sequence: TGCGCCAGCAGCTTGGGGGTTACAGGCAATCAGCCCCAGCATTTT. Protein: CASSLGVTGNQPQHF.

This chain connects TRBV19 to TRBJ1-1; D uncertain. This CDR3 has 14 amino acids. The germline gives CDR1 LNHDA, CDR2 SQIVND (reference sequence). Trimming pared 7 bases from V and 3 bases from J, leaving 15 bases between. The CDR3 protein is CASTQARGYTEAFF. Here the CDR3 DNA reads TGTGCCAGTACGCAGGCTCGAGGGTACACTGAAGCTTTCTTT.

V usage is TRBV5-5 and J usage is TRBJ1-6; TRBD1 might be the D (5 bases). CDR3 length: 16 residues. CDR1 and CDR2 from the germline V gene are SGHKS and YYEKEE (reference sequence). The V and J ends lost 5 bases and 6 bases respectively, with 18 bases between them. This CDR3 reads CASRTAPGFLNSPLHF. The CDR3 DNA reads TGTGCCAGCAGAACCGCCCCAGGGTTCCTTAATTCACCCCTCCACTTT.

This CDR3 reads CAWSGGAISTDTQYF. In DNA, the CDR3 is TGTGCCTGGTCAGGAGGGGCCATAAGCACAGATACGCAGTATTTT. The V gene is TRBV30, the J gene TRBJ2-3, with a weak D call TRBD2 (6 bases). Germline CDR1 and CDR2: GTSNPN and SVGIG (reference sequence). This CDR3 region has 15 residues. V was trimmed by 5 bases and J by 0 bases, leaving 15 bases between them.

The genes are TRBV10-3 and TRBJ1-5; possible D gene TRBD1, 6 bases. CDR1 and CDR2 (germline): ENHRY, SYGVKD. The CDR3 has 14 amino acids. Trimming cost V 7 bases and J 7 bases, with 17 bases left between them. The CDR3: CAINPTGLGQPQHF. As DNA, the CDR3 is TGTGCCATCAACCCCACAGGGCTGGGGCAGCCCCAGCATTTT.